The 24 T cell receptor beta chains reported below all come from one sample, sequenced in a study of T-cell memory formation after mild COVID-19. MiXCR, applied by TCRdb to the 5' RACE reads, yields one record per CDR3 protein. This table holds roughly 300,000 distinct CDR3 sequences, over 7% found once. The sequencing input was PBMCs or a T cell subset sorted from them (not recorded which). The receptors derive from a man between 18 and 35 years old who had mild COVID-19 (a few samples of this study predate the infection). Cell type and time point are not known.

This clonotype was recorded many times. The rearrangement joins TRBV5-1 to TRBJ1-2; no reliable D call. V lost 0 bases and J lost 0, with 9 bases in between. Germline CDR1 reads SGHRS; CDR2 reads YFSETQ. This CDR3 spans 15 amino acids. CDR3 nucleotide sequence: TGCGCCAGCAGCTTGGGACACTTAGCTAACTATGGCTACACCTTC. Its translation: CASSLGHLANYGYTF.

V and J are TRBV12-3 or TRBV12-4 and TRBJ2-7; 9 bases map to TRBD1. The length of the CDR3 is 14 residues. V dropped 5 bases and J dropped 0; count of bases not matched to a gene: 2. The CDR3 region is CASSVTGGSYEQYF. The CDR3 DNA sequence: TGTGCCAGCAGTGTGACAGGGGGCTCCTACGAGCAGTACTTC.

This clonotype was seen a handful of times. V usage is TRBV20-1 and J usage is TRBJ1-2; 7 positions agree with TRBD1. This CDR3 has 13 residues. Germline assignment: CDR1 DFQATT and CDR2 SNEGSKA (reference sequence). The V and J ends lost 5 bases and 4 bases, in that order; junction bases with no gene match: 7. The CDR3 coding sequence is TGCAGTGCTGTATACAGGGGAACCTATGGCTACACCTTC. It is translated as CSAVYRGTYGYTF.

In its sample, this clonotype was seen many times. The rearrangement joins TRBV24-1 to TRBJ1-2; possibly TRBD1 for D (6 bases). This CDR3 contains 15 residues. From germline, CDR1 is KGHDR and CDR2 SFDVKD. V lost 4 bases and J 2 bases, leaving 13 bases between the germline ends. The CDR3: CATSDRDRTNYGYTF. The CDR3 nucleotides read TGTGCCACCAGTGACCGTGACAGGACCAACTATGGCTACACCTTC.

The genes are TRBV6-6 and TRBJ1-5; D possibly corresponds to TRBD1 (5 bases). This CDR3 is 14 amino acids long. V dropped 2 bases and J dropped 6 bases, with 11 bases sitting between them. Looked up from germline, CDR1 is MNHNY and CDR2 is SVGAGI (reference sequence). The CDR3 DNA sequence: TGTGCCAGCAGTTACGTTCAGGGCGTTCAGCCCCAGCATTTT. Protein product: CASSYVQGVQPQHF.

This clonotype was seen a few times. The gene calls are TRBV27 and TRBJ2-3; perhaps TRBD2 as D (6 bases). Germline CDR1 reads MNHEY; CDR2 reads SMNVEV (reference sequence). This CDR3 is built from 16 residues. V shed 2 bases and J shed 3 bases, with 15 bases lying between them. The DNA for the CDR3 is TGTGCCAGCAGTTTAGATCCGGGGGTAGGAACAGATACGCAGTATTTT. Protein sequence: CASSLDPGVGTDTQYF.

This clonotype was seen more than once but under ten times. This chain connects TRBV2 to TRBJ2-7; D is perhaps TRBD1 (6 bases). Trimming stripped 4 bases from V and 0 bases from J, with 22 bases between. The CDR3 contains 18 residues. Germline assignment: CDR1 SNHLY and CDR2 FYNNEI. CDR3 DNA sequence: TGTGCCAGCAGTGTATCTCGAAGGACAGCAGTTAGCTCCTACGAGCAGTACTTC. Translation gives CASSVSRRTAVSSYEQYF.

As to this clonotype: A much bigger clone sits one base away, suggesting this may be a read error. The CDR3 DNA reads TGTGCCAGCAGACGAACCGGGACGGATAGCAATAAGCCCCAGCATTTT. It codes for CASRRTGTDSNKPQHF. The rearrangement uses TRBV7-8 and TRBJ1-5; a weak D match, TRBD1 (5 bases). This CDR3 is 16 amino acids long. Germline CDR1 and CDR2: SGHVS and FQNEAQ.

This chain connects TRBV20-1 to TRBJ1-4; 9 nucleotides align to TRBD1. With V trimmed by 3 bases and J by 14 bases, 7 bases remained unmatched. Germline V gene lookup returns CDR1 DFQATT and CDR2 SNEGSKA (reference sequence). The CDR3 sequence is 12 residues long. CDR3 region: CSARATGGYLFF. In DNA, the CDR3 is TGCAGTGCTAGGGCTACAGGGGGCTATCTGTTTTTT.

This clonotype was picked up a small number of times. V and J are TRBV24-1 and TRBJ2-5; the D gene could be TRBD1 or TRBD2 (7 bases each). This CDR3 comprises 13 residues. V lost 7 bases and J 5 bases, leaving 13 bases between the germline ends. Germline CDR1 reads KGHDR; CDR2 reads SFDVKD. Written as DNA, the CDR3 is TGTGCCACCAGCCAGGGGGGGTACGAGACCCAGTACTTC. Translation: CATSQGGYETQYF.

This rearrangement joins TRBV20-1 to TRBJ2-7, with 7 bases lining up with TRBD1. V lost 5 bases and J lost 6; bases outside the gene matches: 7. Germline V gives CDR1 DFQATT, CDR2 SNEGSKA (reference sequence). This CDR3 is built from 12 residues. CDR3 region: CSAPSGGGEQYF. The CDR3 nucleotides are TGCAGTGCTCCCTCAGGGGGTGGCGAGCAGTACTTC.

This clonotype was picked up one time. The chain links TRBV6-4 to TRBJ2-3; TRBD2 matches at 13 bases. CDR1 and CDR2 from the germline V gene are MRHNA and SNTAGT. The CDR3 runs 16 residues. Trimming cost V 4 bases and J 2 bases; bases outside gene matches: 3. The CDR3 DNA follows: TGTGCCAGCAGTGGGACTAGCGGGGGCCCCACAGATACGCAGTATTTT. Translating it yields CASSGTSGGPTDTQYF.

This clonotype occurred a few times. The chain couples TRBV2 to TRBJ2-1; 11 nucleotides line up with TRBD2. V was pared by 2 bases and J by 7 bases, with 4 bases of the junction left unmatched. CDR1 and CDR2 (germline): SNHLY, FYNNEI. This CDR3 has 15 amino acids. The CDR3 region has the DNA TGTGCCAGCAGTGAACGTAGCGGGGGGGCGAATGAGCAGTTCTTC. This gives the protein CASSERSGGANEQFF.

This clonotype has only a few counts. The chain combines TRBV4-2 with TRBJ2-5, with D uncertain. Per the germline V gene, CDR1 is LGHNA and CDR2 is YNFKEQ. The V gene lost 0 bases and the J gene lost 5 bases, with 10 bases spanning the gap. The CDR3 has 14 residues. CDR3 sequence reads: CASSQDRTQETQYF. CDR3 coding DNA: TGTGCCAGCAGCCAAGATCGGACCCAGGAGACCCAGTACTTC.

This clonotype was counted ten times or more. V and J are TRBV7-2 and TRBJ1-6; TRBD1 matches at 9 bases. The length of the CDR3 is 15 residues. Trimming removed 5 bases from V and 5 bases from J; junction bases left unmatched: 4. CDR1 and CDR2 (germline): SGHTA, FQGNSA. Here the CDR3 reads CASSPQGADNSPLHF. DNA of the CDR3: TGTGCCAGCAGCCCACAGGGGGCAGATAATTCACCCCTCCACTTT. The variable domain in full, completed from reference TRBV7-2 and TRBJ1-6, reads GAGVSQSPSNKVTEKGKDVELRCDPISGHTALYWYRQSLGQGLEFLIYFQGNSAPDKSGLPSDRFSAERTGGSVSTLTIQRTQQEDSAVYLCASSPQGADNSPLHFGNGTRLTVT.

At least ten counts were recorded for this clonotype. This rearrangement joins TRBV12-3 or TRBV12-4 to TRBJ1-1, with 7 bases that match TRBD1. This CDR3 comprises 14 residues. Trimming took 8 bases from V and 0 from J; bases not matched to a gene: 6. The CDR3 nucleotides read TGTGCCAGCGGCGGACAGGTGGTGAACACTGAAGCTTTCTTT. Translated: CASGGQVVNTEAFF.

The chain couples TRBV4-1 to TRBJ2-3; 7 bases align to TRBD2. The V segment lost 1 base and the J segment 4 bases; nucleotides outside the gene matches: 8. Germline V gives CDR1 MGHRA, CDR2 YSYEKL. The CDR3 is 16 amino acids. The CDR3 nucleotides are TGCGCCAGCAGCCAAGGGGGCGGGGGAGGCGCAGATACGCAGTATTTT. Encoded protein: CASSQGGGGGADTQYF.

This clonotype has a handful of counts. The genes are TRBV5-6 and TRBJ2-7; TRBD1 might be the D (5 bases). This CDR3 has 12 residues. Looked up from germline, CDR1 is SGHDT and CDR2 is YYEEEE. The V gene lost 1 base and the J gene lost 6 bases, with 8 bases spanning the gap. Written as DNA, the CDR3 is TGTGCCAGCAGCTTGAACCAGGGCGAGCAGTACGTC. Protein sequence: CASSLNQGEQYV.

The genes are TRBV7-2 and TRBJ2-7, with D tentatively TRBD1 (5 bases). In germline, CDR1 is SGHTA, CDR2 FQGNSA. The CDR3 runs 13 residues. Trimming cost V 3 bases and J 3 bases, with 9 bases left between them. The CDR3 sequence: CASSFSGRYEQYF. Written as DNA, the CDR3 is TGTGCCAGCAGCTTCTCAGGGCGCTACGAGCAGTACTTC. Full variable domain (outside the CDR3, taken from reference TRBV7-2 and TRBJ2-7): GAGVSQSPSNKVTEKGKDVELRCDPISGHTALYWYRQSLGQGLEFLIYFQGNSAPDKSGLPSDRFSAERTGGSVSTLTIQRTQQEDSAVYLCASSFSGRYEQYFGPGTRLTVT.

This clonotype was found a few times. The chain combines TRBV25-1 with TRBJ1-2, with 7 bases matching TRBD1. Germline V gene sequence: CDR1 MGHDK, CDR2 SYGVNS. V dropped 2 bases and J dropped 4; count of bases not matched to a gene: 4. The CDR3 extends over 14 amino acids. In DNA, the CDR3 is TGTGCCAGCAGTGAAAGGGGGACAGTCTATGGCTACACCTTC. Amino acids: CASSERGTVYGYTF.

This clonotype was detected only a few times. The chain uses TRBV4-1 and TRBJ1-2; no firm D call. The CDR3 has 13 amino acids. The V end was cut by 0 bases, the J end by 8 bases, with 10 bases between. From germline, CDR1 is MGHRA and CDR2 YSYEKL. The CDR3 region has the DNA TGCGCCAGCAGCCAAGATGTTTTGGAGGGCTACACCTTC. Protein product: CASSQDVLEGYTF.

This chain links TRBV2 with TRBJ2-7, with D perhaps matching TRBD1 (5 bases). The germline V gene has CDR1 SNHLY and CDR2 FYNNEI. This CDR3 region has 12 residues. V was pared by 4 bases and J by 4 bases, with 8 bases between. In nucleotides, the CDR3 is TGTGCCAGCAGTGCTCAGGGATACGAGCAGTACGTC. This sequence encodes CASSAQGYEQYV.

On this clonotype itself: A much larger clone differs from this one at a single base, so this may be a read error. V usage is TRBV6-2 or TRBV6-3 and J usage is TRBJ2-7, with D uncertain. The V gene's germline CDR1 is MNHEY and CDR2 SVGEGT. This CDR3 is built from 11 residues. The CDR3 loop is CASSHSYEQYF. CDR3 sequence (DNA): TGTGCCAGCAGTCACTCCTACGAGCAGTACTTC.

This clonotype was detected ten times or more. The rearrangement joins TRBV12-3 or TRBV12-4 to TRBJ2-2; no definite D call. Deletions cut 6 bases from V and 5 bases from J, with 4 bases between. The CDR3 totals 11 residues. The CDR3 loop reads CASRQTGELFF. The CDR3 DNA sequence: TGTGCCAGCAGGCAGACCGGGGAGCTGTTTTTT.